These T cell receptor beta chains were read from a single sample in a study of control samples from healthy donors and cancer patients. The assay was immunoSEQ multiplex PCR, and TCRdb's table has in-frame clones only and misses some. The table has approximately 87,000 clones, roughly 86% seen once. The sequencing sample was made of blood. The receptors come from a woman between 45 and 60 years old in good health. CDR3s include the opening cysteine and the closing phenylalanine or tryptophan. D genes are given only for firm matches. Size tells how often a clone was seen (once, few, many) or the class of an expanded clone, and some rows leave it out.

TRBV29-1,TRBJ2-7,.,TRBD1,TGCAGCGTTGAAGCCGGACAGGGGTCCTACGAGCAGTACTTC,CSVEAGQGSYEQYF
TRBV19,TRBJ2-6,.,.,TGTGCCAGTAGTATGAGTCGGTCCTCTGGGGCCAACGTCCTGACTTTC,CASSMSRSSGANVLTF
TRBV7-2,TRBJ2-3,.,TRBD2,TGTGCCAGCAGCTCACTAGCGGCCTTTGCAGATACGCAGTATTTT,CASSSLAAFADTQYF
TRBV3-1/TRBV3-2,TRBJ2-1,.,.,TGTGCCAGCAGCCAAGGGGTCGAGTCGGGTGAGCAGTTCTTC,CASSQGVESGEQFF
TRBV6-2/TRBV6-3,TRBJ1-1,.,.,TGTGCCAGCAGTTACATACAGATTACTGAAGCTTTCTTT,CASSYIQITEAFF
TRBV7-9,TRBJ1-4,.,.,TGTGCCAGCAGCTTAGTCCTGATTAATGAAAAACTGTTTTTT,CASSLVLINEKLFF
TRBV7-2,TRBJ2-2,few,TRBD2,TGTGCCAGCAGCTTAAGGGAGGGAGGCTACTACTCGAACACCGGGGAGCTGTTTTTT,CASSLREGGYYSNTGELFF
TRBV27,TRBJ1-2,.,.,TGTGCCAGCAGTCGAACGGGGGGGCCCGGCTATGGCTACACCTTC,CASSRTGGPGYGYTF
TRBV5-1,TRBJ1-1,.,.,TGCGCCAGCAGCTTGCTACAGGACCGTGAAGCTTTCTTT,CASSLLQDREAFF
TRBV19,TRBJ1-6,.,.,TGTGCCAGTAGTATAGGCGGAAATTCACCCCTCCACTTT,CASSIGGNSPLHF